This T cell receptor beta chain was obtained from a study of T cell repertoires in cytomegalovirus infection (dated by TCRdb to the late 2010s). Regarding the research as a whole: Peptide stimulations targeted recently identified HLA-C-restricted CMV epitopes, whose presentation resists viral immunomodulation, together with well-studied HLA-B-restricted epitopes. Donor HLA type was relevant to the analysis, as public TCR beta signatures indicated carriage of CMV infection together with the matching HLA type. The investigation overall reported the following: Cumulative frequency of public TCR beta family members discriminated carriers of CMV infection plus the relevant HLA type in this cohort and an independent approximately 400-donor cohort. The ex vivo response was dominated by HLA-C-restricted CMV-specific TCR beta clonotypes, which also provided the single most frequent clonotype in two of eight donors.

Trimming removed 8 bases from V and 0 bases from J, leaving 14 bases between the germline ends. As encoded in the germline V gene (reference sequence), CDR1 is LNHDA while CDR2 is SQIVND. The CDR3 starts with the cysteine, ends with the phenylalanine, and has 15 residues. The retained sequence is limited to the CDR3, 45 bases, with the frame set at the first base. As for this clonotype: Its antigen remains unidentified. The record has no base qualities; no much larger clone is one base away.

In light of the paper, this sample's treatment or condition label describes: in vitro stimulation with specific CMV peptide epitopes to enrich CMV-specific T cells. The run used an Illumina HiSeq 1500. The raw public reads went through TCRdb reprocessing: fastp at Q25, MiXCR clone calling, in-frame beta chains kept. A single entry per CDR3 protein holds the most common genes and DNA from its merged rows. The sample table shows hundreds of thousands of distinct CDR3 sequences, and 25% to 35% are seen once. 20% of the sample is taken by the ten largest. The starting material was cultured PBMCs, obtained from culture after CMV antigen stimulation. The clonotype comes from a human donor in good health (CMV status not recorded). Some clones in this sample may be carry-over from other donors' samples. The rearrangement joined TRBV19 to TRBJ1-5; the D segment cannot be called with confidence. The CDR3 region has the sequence CASLKTIVSNQPQHF. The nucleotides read TGTGCCAGTTTAAAAACGATCGTTAGCAATCAGCCCCAGCATTTT.